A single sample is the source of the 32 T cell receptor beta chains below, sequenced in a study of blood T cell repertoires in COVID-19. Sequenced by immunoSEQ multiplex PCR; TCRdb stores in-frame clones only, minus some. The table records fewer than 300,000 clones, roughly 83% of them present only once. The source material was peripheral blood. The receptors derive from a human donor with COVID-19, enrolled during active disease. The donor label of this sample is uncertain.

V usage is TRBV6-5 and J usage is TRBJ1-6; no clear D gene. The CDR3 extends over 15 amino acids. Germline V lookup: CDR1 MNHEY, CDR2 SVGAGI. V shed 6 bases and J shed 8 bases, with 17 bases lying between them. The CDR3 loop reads CASSKGRDGDSPLHF. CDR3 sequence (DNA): TGTGCCAGCAGCAAAGGGAGGGATGGGGATTCACCCCTCCACTTT.

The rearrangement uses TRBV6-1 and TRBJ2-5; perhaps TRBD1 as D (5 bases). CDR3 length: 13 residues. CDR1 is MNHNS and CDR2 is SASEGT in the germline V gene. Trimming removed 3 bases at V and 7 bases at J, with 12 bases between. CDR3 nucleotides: TGTGCCAGCAGTGAGCCAGGGCAGGGGACCCAGTACTTC. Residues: CASSEPGQGTQYF.

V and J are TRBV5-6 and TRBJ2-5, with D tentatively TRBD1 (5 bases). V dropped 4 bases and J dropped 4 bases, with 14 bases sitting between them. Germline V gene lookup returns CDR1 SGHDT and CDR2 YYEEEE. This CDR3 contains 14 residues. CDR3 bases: TGTGCCAGCAGCCCCAGGGTTTGGCGAGAGACCCAGTACTTC. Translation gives CASSPRVWRETQYF.

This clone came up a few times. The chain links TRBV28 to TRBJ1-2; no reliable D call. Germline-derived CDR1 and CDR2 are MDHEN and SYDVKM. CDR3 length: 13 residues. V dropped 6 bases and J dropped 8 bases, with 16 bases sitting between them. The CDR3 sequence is CASSPPVRVGYTF. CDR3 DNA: TGTGCCAGCAGCCCTCCGGTTCGGGTAGGCTACACCTTC.

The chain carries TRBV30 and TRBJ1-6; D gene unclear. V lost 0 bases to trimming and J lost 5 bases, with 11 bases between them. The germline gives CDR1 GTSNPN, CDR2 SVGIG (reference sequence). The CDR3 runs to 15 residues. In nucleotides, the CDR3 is TGTGCCTGGAGTGTAGCAAGCACAGATAATTCACCCCTCCACTTT. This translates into CAWSVASTDNSPLHF.

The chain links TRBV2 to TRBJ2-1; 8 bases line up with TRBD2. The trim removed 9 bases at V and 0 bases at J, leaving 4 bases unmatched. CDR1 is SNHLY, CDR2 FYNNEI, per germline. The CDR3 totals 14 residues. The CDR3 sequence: CASRSGSSYNEQFF. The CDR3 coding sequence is TGTGCCAGTAGGAGCGGGAGCTCCTACAATGAGCAGTTCTTC. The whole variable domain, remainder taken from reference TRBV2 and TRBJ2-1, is EPEVTQTPSHQVTQMGQEVILRCVPISNHLYFYWYRQILGQKVEFLVSFYNNEISEKSEIFDDQFSVERPDGSNFTLKIRSTKLEDSAMYFCASRSGSSYNEQFFGPGTRLTVL.

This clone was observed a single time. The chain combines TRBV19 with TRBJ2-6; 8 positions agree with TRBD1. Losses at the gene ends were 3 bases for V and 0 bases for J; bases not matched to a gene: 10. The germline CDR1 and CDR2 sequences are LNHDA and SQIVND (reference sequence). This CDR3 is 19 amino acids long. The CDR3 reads CASSMIPRDRFSGANVLTF. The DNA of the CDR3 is TGTGCCAGTAGTATGATCCCCCGGGACAGGTTCTCTGGGGCCAACGTCCTGACTTTC.

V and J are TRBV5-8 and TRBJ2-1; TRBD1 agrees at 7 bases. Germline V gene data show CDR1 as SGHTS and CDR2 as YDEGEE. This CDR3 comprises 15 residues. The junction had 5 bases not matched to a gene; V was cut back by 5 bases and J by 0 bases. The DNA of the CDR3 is TGTGCCAGCAGGGACGACAGGGACTCCTACAATGAGCAGTTCTTC. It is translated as CASRDDRDSYNEQFF.

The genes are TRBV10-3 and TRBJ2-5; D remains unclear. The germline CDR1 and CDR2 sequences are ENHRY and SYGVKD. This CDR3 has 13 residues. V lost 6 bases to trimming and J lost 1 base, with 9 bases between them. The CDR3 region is CAISVPGQETQYF. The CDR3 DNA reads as TGTGCCATCAGCGTACCCGGCCAAGAGACCCAGTACTTC.

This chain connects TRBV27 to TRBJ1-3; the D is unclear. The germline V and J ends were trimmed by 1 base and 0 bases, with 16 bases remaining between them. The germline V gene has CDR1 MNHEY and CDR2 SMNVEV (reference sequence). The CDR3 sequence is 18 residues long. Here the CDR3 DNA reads TGTGCCAGCAGTTTATTGCCCCACAGCTTGAGCTCTGGAAACACCATATATTTT. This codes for CASSLLPHSLSSGNTIYF.

The CDR3 loop reads CASRVAGGYGYTF. The CDR3 nucleotides are TGTGCCAGTAGGGTGGCAGGGGGTTATGGCTACACCTTC. The chain joins TRBV19 to TRBJ1-2, with TRBD1 identical over 7 bases. This CDR3 is 13 amino acids long. J lost 5 bases, V lost 6 bases, and 6 bases had no gene match. Germline V gene data show CDR1 as LNHDA and CDR2 as SQIVND (reference sequence).

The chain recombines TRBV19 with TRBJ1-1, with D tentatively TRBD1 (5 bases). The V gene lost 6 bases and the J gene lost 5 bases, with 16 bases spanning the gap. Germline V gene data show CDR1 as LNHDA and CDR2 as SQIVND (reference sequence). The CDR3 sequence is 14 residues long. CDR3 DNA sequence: TGTGCCAGTAGGGATCAGGGAGGAGGAACTGAAGCTTTCTTT. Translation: CASRDQGGGTEAFF.

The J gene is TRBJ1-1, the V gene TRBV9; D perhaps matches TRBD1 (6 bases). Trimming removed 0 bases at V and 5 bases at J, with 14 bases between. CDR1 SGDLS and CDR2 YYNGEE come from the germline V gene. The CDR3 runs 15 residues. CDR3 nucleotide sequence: TGTGCCAGCAGCGTAGGATATAGGGGGATGACTGAAGCTTTCTTT. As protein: CASSVGYRGMTEAFF.

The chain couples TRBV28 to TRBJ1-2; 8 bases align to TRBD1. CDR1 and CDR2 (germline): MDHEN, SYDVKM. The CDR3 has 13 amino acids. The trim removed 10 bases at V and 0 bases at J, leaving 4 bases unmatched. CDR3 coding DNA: TGTGCCACCCGGACAGGGACTAACTATGGCTACACCTTC. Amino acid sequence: CATRTGTNYGYTF.

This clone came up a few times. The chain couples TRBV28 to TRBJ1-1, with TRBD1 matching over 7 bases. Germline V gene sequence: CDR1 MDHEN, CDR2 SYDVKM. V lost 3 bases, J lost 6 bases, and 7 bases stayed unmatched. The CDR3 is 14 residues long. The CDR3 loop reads CASSLSRDSPEAFF. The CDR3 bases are TGTGCCAGCAGTTTGTCCCGGGACAGCCCTGAAGCTTTCTTT.

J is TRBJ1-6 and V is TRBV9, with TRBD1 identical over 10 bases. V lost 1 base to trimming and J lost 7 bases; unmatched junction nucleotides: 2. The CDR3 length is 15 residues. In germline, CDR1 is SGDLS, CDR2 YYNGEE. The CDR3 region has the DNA TGTGCCAGCAGCGTACAGGGACAGGGGAATTCACCCCTCCACTTT. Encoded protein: CASSVQGQGNSPLHF.

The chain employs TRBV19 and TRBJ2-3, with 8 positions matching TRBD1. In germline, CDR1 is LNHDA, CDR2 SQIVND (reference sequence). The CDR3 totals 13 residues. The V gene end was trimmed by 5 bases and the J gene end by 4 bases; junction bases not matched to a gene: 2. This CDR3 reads CASSDRGADTQYF. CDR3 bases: TGTGCCAGTAGTGACAGGGGAGCAGATACGCAGTATTTT.

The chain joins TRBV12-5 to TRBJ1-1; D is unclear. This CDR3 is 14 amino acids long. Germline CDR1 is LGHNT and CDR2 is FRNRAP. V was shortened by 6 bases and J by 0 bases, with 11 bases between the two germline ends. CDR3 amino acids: CASGPPTLNTEAFF. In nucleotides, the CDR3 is TGTGCTAGTGGCCCCCCGACTTTGAACACTGAAGCTTTCTTT.

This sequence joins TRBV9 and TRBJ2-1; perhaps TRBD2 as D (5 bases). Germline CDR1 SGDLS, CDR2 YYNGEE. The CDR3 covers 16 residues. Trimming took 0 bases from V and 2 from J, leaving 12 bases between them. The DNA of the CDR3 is TGTGCCAGCAGCGTAGAAGGCGGGTACCCCTACAATGAGCAGTTCTTC. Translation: CASSVEGGYPYNEQFF.

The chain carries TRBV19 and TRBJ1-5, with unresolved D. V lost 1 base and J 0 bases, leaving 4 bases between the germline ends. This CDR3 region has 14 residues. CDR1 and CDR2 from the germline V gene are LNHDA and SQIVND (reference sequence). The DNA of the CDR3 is TGTGCCAGTAGTATAGGTAGTAGCAATCAGCCCCAGCATTTT. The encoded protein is CASSIGSSNQPQHF.

CDR3 nucleotide sequence: TGTGCCTGGAGTACGACAGGGATGAATGGCTACACCTTC. Amino acid sequence: CAWSTTGMNGYTF. This sequence joins TRBV30 and TRBJ1-2, with 7 bases matching TRBD1. Trimming took 2 bases from V and 6 from J; bases not matched to a gene: 6. The CDR3 spans 13 residues. Germline-derived CDR1 and CDR2 are GTSNPN and SVGIG (reference sequence).

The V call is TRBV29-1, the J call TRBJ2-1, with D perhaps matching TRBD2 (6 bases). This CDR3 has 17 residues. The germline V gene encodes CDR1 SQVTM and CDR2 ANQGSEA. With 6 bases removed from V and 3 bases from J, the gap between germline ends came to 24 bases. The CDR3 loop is CSVVISGRGGLYNEQFF. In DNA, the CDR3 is TGCAGCGTCGTAATATCAGGGCGGGGAGGCCTCTACAATGAGCAGTTCTTC.

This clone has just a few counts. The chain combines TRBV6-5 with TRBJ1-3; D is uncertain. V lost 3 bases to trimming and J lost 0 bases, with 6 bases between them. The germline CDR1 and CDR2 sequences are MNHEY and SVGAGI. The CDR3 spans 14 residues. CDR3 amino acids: CASSYSRSGNTIYF. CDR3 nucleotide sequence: TGTGCCAGCAGTTATTCCCGCTCTGGAAACACCATATATTTT.

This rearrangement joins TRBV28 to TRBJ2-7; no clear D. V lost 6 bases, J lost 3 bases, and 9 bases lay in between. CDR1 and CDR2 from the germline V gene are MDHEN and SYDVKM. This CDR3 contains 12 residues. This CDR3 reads CASSPLLYEQYF. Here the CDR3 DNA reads TGTGCCAGCAGCCCCCTCCTCTACGAGCAGTACTTC.

CDR3 nucleotide sequence: TGTGCCAGCAGCGGGAGGAACACTGAAGCTTTCTTT. This gives the protein CASSGRNTEAFF. This chain joins TRBV5-4 and TRBJ1-1; D uncertain. Germline values: CDR1 SGHNT, CDR2 YYREEE (reference sequence). The CDR3 is 12 residues long. Trimming stripped 4 bases from V and 1 base from J, with 5 bases between.

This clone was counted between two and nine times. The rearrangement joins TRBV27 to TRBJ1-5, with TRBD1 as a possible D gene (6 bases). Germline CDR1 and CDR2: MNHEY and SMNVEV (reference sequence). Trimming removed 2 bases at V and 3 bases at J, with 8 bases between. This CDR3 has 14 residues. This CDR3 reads CASSLTGLNQPQHF. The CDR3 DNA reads TGTGCCAGCAGTTTAACAGGGCTCAATCAGCCCCAGCATTTT.

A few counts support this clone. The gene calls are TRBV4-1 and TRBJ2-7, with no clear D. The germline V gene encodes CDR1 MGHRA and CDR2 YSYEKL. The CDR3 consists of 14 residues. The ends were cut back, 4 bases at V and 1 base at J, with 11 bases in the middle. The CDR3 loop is CASSLEERSYEQYF. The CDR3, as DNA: TGCGCCAGCAGCCTAGAGGAGAGGTCCTACGAGCAGTACTTC.

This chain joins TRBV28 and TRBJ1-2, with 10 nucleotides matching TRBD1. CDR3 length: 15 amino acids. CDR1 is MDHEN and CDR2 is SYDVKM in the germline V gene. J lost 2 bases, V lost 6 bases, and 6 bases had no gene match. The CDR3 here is CASRGRQGANYGYTF. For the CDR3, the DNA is TGTGCCAGCAGGGGACGACAGGGGGCGAACTATGGCTACACCTTC.

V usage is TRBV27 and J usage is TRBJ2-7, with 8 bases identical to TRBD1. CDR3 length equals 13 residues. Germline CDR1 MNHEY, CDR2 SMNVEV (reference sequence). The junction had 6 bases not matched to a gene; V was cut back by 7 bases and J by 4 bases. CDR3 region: CASKVRGQYEQYF. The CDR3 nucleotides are TGTGCCAGCAAGGTCAGGGGGCAGTACGAGCAGTACTTC.

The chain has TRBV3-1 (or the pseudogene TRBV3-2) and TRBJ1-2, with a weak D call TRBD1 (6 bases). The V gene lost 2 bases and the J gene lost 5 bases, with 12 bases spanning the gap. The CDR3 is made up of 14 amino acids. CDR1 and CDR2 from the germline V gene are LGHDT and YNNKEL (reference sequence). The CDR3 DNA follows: TGTGCCAGCAGCCAAAACAGGGAGAATTATGGCTACACCTTC. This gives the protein CASSQNRENYGYTF.

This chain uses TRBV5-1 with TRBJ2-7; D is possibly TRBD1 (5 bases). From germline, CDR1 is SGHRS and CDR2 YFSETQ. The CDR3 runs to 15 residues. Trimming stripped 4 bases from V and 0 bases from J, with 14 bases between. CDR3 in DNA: TGCGCCAGCAGCAGCTTAGACAGTTACTCCTACGAGCAGTACTTC. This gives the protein CASSSLDSYSYEQYF. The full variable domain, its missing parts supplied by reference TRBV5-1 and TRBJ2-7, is KAGVTQTPRYLIKTRGQQVTLSCSPISGHRSVSWYQQTPGQGLQFLFEYFSETQRNKGNFPGRFSGRQFSNSRSEMNVSTLELGDSALYLCASSSLDSYSYEQYFGPGTRLTVT.

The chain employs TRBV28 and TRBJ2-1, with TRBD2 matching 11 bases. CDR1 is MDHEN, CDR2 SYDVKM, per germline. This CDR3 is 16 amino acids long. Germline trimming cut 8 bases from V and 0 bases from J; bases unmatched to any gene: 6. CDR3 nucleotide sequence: TGTGCCAGCCTCGGGACTAGCGGTTCCTCCTACAATGAGCAGTTCTTC. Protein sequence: CASLGTSGSSYNEQFF.